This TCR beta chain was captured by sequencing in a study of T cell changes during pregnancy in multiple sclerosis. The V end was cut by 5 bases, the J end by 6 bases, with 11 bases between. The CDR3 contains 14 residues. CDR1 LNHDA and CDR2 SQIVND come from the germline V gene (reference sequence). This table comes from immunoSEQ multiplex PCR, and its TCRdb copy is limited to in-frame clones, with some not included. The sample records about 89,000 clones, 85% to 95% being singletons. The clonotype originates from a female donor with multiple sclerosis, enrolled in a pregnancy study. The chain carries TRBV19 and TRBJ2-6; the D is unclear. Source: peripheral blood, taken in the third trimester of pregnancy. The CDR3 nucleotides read TGTGCCAGTAGTGGTCCTCCTAAGGCCAACGTCCTGACTTTC. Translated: CASSGPPKANVLTF.